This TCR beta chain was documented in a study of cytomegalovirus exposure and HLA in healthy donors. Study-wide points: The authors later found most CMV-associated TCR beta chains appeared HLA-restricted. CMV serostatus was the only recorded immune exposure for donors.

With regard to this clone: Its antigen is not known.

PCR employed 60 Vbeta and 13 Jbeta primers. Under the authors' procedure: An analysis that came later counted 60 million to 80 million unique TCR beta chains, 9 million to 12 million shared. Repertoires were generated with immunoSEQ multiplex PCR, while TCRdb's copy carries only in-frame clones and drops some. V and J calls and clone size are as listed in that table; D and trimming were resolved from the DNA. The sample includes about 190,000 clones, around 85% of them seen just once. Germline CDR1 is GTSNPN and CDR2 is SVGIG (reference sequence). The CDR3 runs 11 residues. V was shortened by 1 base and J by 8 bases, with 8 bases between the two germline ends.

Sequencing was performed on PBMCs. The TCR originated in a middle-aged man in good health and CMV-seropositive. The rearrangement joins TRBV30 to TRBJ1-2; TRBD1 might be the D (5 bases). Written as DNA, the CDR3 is TGTGCCTGGAGTGGCGGGACGGGCTACACCTTC. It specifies CAWSGGTGYTF.